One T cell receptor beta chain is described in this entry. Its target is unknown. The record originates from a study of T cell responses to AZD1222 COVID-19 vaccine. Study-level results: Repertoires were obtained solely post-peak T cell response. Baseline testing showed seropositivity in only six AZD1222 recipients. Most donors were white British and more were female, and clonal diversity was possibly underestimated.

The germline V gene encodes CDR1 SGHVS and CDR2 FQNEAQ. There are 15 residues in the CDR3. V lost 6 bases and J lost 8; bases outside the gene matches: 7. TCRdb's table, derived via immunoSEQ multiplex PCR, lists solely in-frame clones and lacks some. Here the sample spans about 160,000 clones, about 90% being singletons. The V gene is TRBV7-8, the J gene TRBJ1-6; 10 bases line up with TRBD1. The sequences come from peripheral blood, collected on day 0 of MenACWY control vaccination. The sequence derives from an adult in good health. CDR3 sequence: CASSQAGTGDSPLHF. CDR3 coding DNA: TGTGCCAGCAGTCAAGCCGGGACAGGGGATTCACCCCTCCACTTT.